These 25 T cell receptor beta chains were sequenced from one sample in a study of blood T cell repertoires in COVID-19. Clones were sequenced by immunoSEQ multiplex PCR, and TCRdb holds only the in-frame ones, with some missing. Among about 490,000 clones listed, roughly 85% were seen once. The sample comprised peripheral blood. The receptors stem from a human donor in a cohort sampled during active COVID-19.

The chain employs TRBV4-3 and TRBJ2-7; D remains ambiguous. This CDR3 has 15 amino acids. Germline values: CDR1 LGHNA, CDR2 YSLEER. V was trimmed by 1 base and J by 0 bases, leaving 10 bases between them. CDR3 loop: CASSQGGPSSYEQYF. The DNA of the CDR3 is TGCGCCAGCAGCCAAGGTGGTCCGAGCTCCTACGAGCAGTACTTC.

CDR3 protein: CASGPIGGNEKLFF. The CDR3 DNA reads TGTGCCAGTGGGCCGATTGGGGGGAATGAAAAACTGTTTTTT. V usage is TRBV19 and J usage is TRBJ1-4; D perhaps matches TRBD1 (5 bases). CDR3 length equals 14 residues. V was shortened by 8 bases and J by 5 bases, with 15 bases between the two germline ends. In germline, CDR1 is LNHDA, CDR2 SQIVND (reference sequence).

J is TRBJ2-1 and V is TRBV4-1; 14 bases are a match to TRBD2. The CDR3 has 18 amino acids. CDR1 MGHRA and CDR2 YSYEKL come from the germline V gene. Trimming removed 1 base from V and 8 bases from J; junction bases left unmatched: 10. The chain's CDR3 is CASSQAKGTSGRGDEQFF. In DNA, the CDR3 is TGCGCCAGCAGCCAAGCTAAAGGGACTAGCGGGAGAGGTGATGAGCAGTTCTTC.

Notes on this clone: The identical CDR3 is also encoded by other nucleotide sequences in the sample. This chain connects TRBV27 to TRBJ2-2; 9 bases agree with TRBD1. Germline V gene lookup returns CDR1 MNHEY and CDR2 SMNVEV (reference sequence). J gave up 5 bases and V 4 bases, and 14 bases lay outside the gene matches. The CDR3 contains 18 residues. For the CDR3, the DNA is TGTGCCAGCAGTTACCCACCGGGACAGGGATTTAGGACCGGGGAGCTGTTTTTT. Amino acid sequence: CASSYPPGQGFRTGELFF.

Concerning this clone itself: Different DNA sequences within this sample yield the same CDR3. The chain employs TRBV29-1 and TRBJ2-1; 9 positions match TRBD2. Unmatched junction bases numbered 7, after V lost 6 bases and J lost 4 bases. The CDR3 totals 14 residues. CDR1 is SQVTM, CDR2 ANQGSEA, per germline. As DNA, the CDR3 is TGCAGCGTGGCGGGACTAGCAGATTACAATGAGCAGTTCTTC. It is translated as CSVAGLADYNEQFF.

This chain joins TRBV7-2 and TRBJ1-1; no definite D call. V lost 2 bases to trimming and J lost 0 bases, with 4 bases between them. Germline-derived CDR1 and CDR2 are SGHTA and FQGNSA. There are 13 residues in the CDR3. DNA for the CDR3: TGTGCCAGCAGCTTACAGTTGAACACTGAAGCTTTCTTT. Its protein is CASSLQLNTEAFF. Using reference TRBV7-2 and TRBJ1-1 for the parts outside the CDR3, the full variable domain is GAGVSQSPSNKVTEKGKDVELRCDPISGHTALYWYRQSLGQGLEFLIYFQGNSAPDKSGLPSDRFSAERTGGSVSTLTIQRTQQEDSAVYLCASSLQLNTEAFFGQGTRLTVV.

J is TRBJ2-1 and V is TRBV5-1; D is possibly TRBD2 (7 bases). Germline V gene sequence: CDR1 SGHRS, CDR2 YFSETQ. V gave up 0 bases and J gave up 2 bases, with 12 bases separating them. The CDR3 loop spans 16 amino acids. The CDR3, as DNA: TGCGCCAGCAGCTTGGCCTCGGGGGGCGCCTACAATGAGCAGTTCTTC. Protein: CASSLASGGAYNEQFF.

The V call is TRBV12-5, the J call TRBJ2-4; D ambiguous. CDR1 and CDR2 (germline): LGHNT, FRNRAP. Trimming removed 0 bases from V and 2 bases from J, with 8 bases in between. The CDR3 consists of 15 residues. The CDR3 nucleotides read TGTGCTAGTGGTTTGGTCGACACCCCCAAAAACATTCAGTACTTC. Translating it yields CASGLVDTPKNIQYF.

The chain employs TRBV9 and TRBJ1-4, with D possibly being TRBD1 (5 bases). Germline V CDR1 and CDR2: SGDLS, YYNGEE. V gave up 0 bases and J gave up 8 bases, with 14 bases separating them. The CDR3 covers 15 residues. As DNA, the CDR3 is TGTGCCAGCAGCGTAGGAGAGGGGAGGAACGAAAAACTGTTTTTT. Translating it yields CASSVGEGRNEKLFF.

The chain uses TRBV3-1 (or the pseudogene TRBV3-2) and TRBJ1-6; the match to TRBD1 covers 7 bases. This CDR3 contains 15 residues. Per the germline V gene, CDR1 is LGHDT and CDR2 is YNNKEL (reference sequence). Trimming at V came to 0 bases and at J to 9 bases, leaving 5 bases not matched to a gene. The CDR3 spells CASSQERTGGSPLHF. For the CDR3, the DNA is TGTGCCAGCAGCCAAGAGAGGACAGGAGGTTCACCCCTCCACTTT.

This clone was picked up one time. The chain employs TRBV24-1 and TRBJ1-5; D is unclear. CDR1 and CDR2 from the germline V gene are KGHDR and SFDVKD. This CDR3 is 14 amino acids long. V was shortened by 2 bases and J by 7 bases, with 11 bases between the two germline ends. The CDR3 sequence: CATSDSEGWQPQHF. The CDR3 DNA follows: TGTGCCACCAGTGATTCCGAGGGTTGGCAGCCCCAGCATTTT.

The table lists this clone with a few counts. This chain uses TRBV6-5 with TRBJ1-4; a possible D gene is TRBD1 (5 bases). The CDR3 extends over 12 amino acids. Germline values: CDR1 MNHEY, CDR2 SVGAGI. Trimming left V 8 bases short and J 6 bases short, with 10 bases between. Here the CDR3 reads CASGGLHEKLFF. CDR3 nucleotide sequence: TGTGCCAGCGGGGGACTTCATGAAAAACTGTTTTTT.

This clone appeared a single time. The chain joins TRBV7-3 to TRBJ2-5; D is perhaps TRBD2 (5 bases). Germline loops: CDR1 SGHTA, CDR2 FQGTGA. The length of the CDR3 is 14 residues. V lost 6 bases to trimming and J lost 7 bases, with 18 bases between them. The CDR3 sequence: CASRRPRAAGTQYF. CDR3 DNA: TGTGCCAGCAGGAGGCCGCGGGCGGCGGGGACCCAGTACTTC.

This chain joins TRBV7-3 and TRBJ2-1, with 7 positions matching TRBD1. This CDR3 is built from 13 residues. The junction had 4 bases not matched to a gene; V was cut back by 1 base and J by 10 bases. CDR1 and CDR2 from the germline V gene are SGHTA and FQGTGA. The CDR3 bases are TGTGCCAGCAGCTTAAAACAGGGGACAGAGCAGTTCTTC. Residues: CASSLKQGTEQFF.

The CDR3 nucleotides are TGCGCCAGCTCCTCGACGGGGGGGAGGACGAATACGCAGTATTTT. It is translated as CASSSTGGRTNTQYF. This chain connects TRBV5-1 to TRBJ2-3; 8 nucleotides align to TRBD2. Losses at the gene ends were 7 bases for V and 7 bases for J; bases not matched to a gene: 14. Looked up from germline, CDR1 is SGHRS and CDR2 is YFSETQ. The CDR3 covers 15 residues.

The chain employs TRBV7-3 and TRBJ2-2; tentative D call: TRBD2 (5 bases). The CDR3 runs to 13 residues. Germline V gene data show CDR1 as SGHTA and CDR2 as FQGTGA. Trimming shortened V by 5 bases and J by 6 bases, and 10 bases separated the two germline ends. The CDR3 is CASSIEGSGELFF. CDR3 nucleotides: TGTGCCAGCAGCATTGAGGGTTCCGGGGAGCTGTTTTTT.

The chain employs TRBV15 and TRBJ1-5; maybe TRBD1 (5 bases). The CDR3 spans 15 residues. Germline V gives CDR1 LNHNV, CDR2 YYDKDF (reference sequence). The germline V and J ends were trimmed by 1 base and 2 bases, with 9 bases remaining between them. The CDR3 sequence: CATSRASRGNQPQHF. In DNA, the CDR3 is TGTGCCACCAGCAGAGCCTCCAGGGGCAATCAGCCCCAGCATTTT.

This clone appeared a few times. The V and J genes are TRBV7-2 and TRBJ1-5; 8 bases are shared with TRBD1. The length of the CDR3 is 16 residues. J lost 0 bases, V lost 4 bases, and 5 bases had no gene match. CDR1 and CDR2 (germline): SGHTA, FQGNSA. CDR3 DNA sequence: TGTGCCAGCAGCTACTCGACAGGGGCTAGCAATCAGCCCCAGCATTTT. Its protein product is CASSYSTGASNQPQHF.

This clone appeared a few times. The rearrangement links TRBV5-1 to TRBJ1-4, with D tentatively TRBD1 (5 bases). Germline CDR1 SGHRS, CDR2 YFSETQ. V was cut by 0 bases and J by 4 bases, with 7 bases left in between. This CDR3 comprises 14 residues. The CDR3 is CASSLAGYNEKLFF. CDR3 nucleotides: TGCGCCAGCAGCTTGGCAGGGTATAATGAAAAACTGTTTTTT.

The V call is TRBV18, the J call TRBJ1-2, with TRBD1 identical over 8 bases. Germline CDR1 reads KGHSH; CDR2 reads LQKENI. V gave up 3 bases and J gave up 6 bases; unmatched junction bases: 9. The CDR3 is made up of 15 amino acids. The CDR3 here is CASSPGAGGGDGYTF. DNA for the CDR3: TGTGCCAGCTCACCCGGGGCAGGGGGCGGAGATGGCTACACCTTC. Variable domain in full (rest from reference TRBV18 and TRBJ1-2): NAGVMQNPRHLVRRRGQEARLRCSPMKGHSHVYWYRQLPEEGLKFMVYLQKENIIDESGMPKERFSAEFPKEGPSILRIQQVVRGDSAAYFCASSPGAGGGDGYTFGSGTRLTVV.

This clone was recorded only once. CDR3 nucleotide sequence: TGTGCCAGCAGTTACCTAGGAGGAGAGACCCAGTACTTC. Protein: CASSYLGGETQYF. The chain employs TRBV6-2 or TRBV6-3 and TRBJ2-5; TRBD2 might be the D (5 bases). Looked up from germline, CDR1 is MNHEY and CDR2 is SVGEGT. Trimming took 2 bases from V and 4 from J, leaving 8 bases between them. CDR3 size: 13 residues.

This clone was counted ten times or more. The chain employs TRBV30 and TRBJ1-2, with 8 bases that match TRBD1. The CDR3 consists of 15 residues. The junction had 13 bases not matched to a gene; V was cut back by 5 bases and J by 5 bases. CDR1 and CDR2 (germline): GTSNPN, SVGIG (reference sequence). In DNA form, the CDR3 reads TGTGCCTGGCACTTCAGGGGGCAGGCTTCTTATGGCTACACCTTC. Encoded protein: CAWHFRGQASYGYTF. Drawing the rest from reference TRBV30 and TRBJ1-2, the complete variable domain is SQTIHQWPATLVQPVGSPLSLECTVEGTSNPNLYWYRQAAGRGLQLLFYSVGIGQISSEVPQNLSASRPQDRQFILSSKKLLLSDSGFYLCAWHFRGQASYGYTFGSGTRLTVV.

V usage is TRBV15 and J usage is TRBJ2-5; 8 nucleotides match TRBD1. The CDR3 length is 16 residues. J gave up 9 bases and V 5 bases, and 17 bases lay outside the gene matches. The germline gives CDR1 LNHNV, CDR2 YYDKDF (reference sequence). The DNA for the CDR3 is TGTGCCACCAGCCGTATCATTGTCTCGACAGGGGATCCCCAGTACTTC. Its protein product is CATSRIIVSTGDPQYF.

The rearrangement uses TRBV6-2 or TRBV6-3 and TRBJ2-1, with TRBD2 matching over 7 bases. Germline CDR1 and CDR2: MNHEY and SVGEGT. J was trimmed by 7 bases and V by 6 bases; bases with no gene match: 12. CDR3 length: 15 amino acids. The CDR3 coding sequence is TGTGCCAGCAGCCGTCTAGCGGTTCCGGATAATGAGCAGTTCTTC. It specifies CASSRLAVPDNEQFF.

The chain couples TRBV2 to TRBJ1-1; no firm D call. Deletions cut 2 bases from V and 5 bases from J, with 27 bases between. This CDR3 has 19 residues. Germline CDR1 SNHLY, CDR2 FYNNEI. The CDR3, as DNA: TGTGCCAGCAGTGAATGGAGGAGGGTCGAGAGCCTAAGAGGGACTGAAGCTTTCTTT. Its translation is CASSEWRRVESLRGTEAFF. The entire variable domain, with the rest obtained from reference TRBV2 and TRBJ1-1, is as follows: EPEVTQTPSHQVTQMGQEVILRCVPISNHLYFYWYRQILGQKVEFLVSFYNNEISEKSEIFDDQFSVERPDGSNFTLKIRSTKLEDSAMYFCASSEWRRVESLRGTEAFFGQGTRLTVV.